Presented here are 28 T cell receptor beta chains from one specimen sequenced in a study of blood T cell repertoires in COVID-19. Profiling relied on immunoSEQ multiplex PCR, and the TCRdb table lists in-frame clones only, not all of them. The table records roughly 99,000 clones, roughly 80% of them present only once. Specimen: peripheral blood. The receptor source for this set is a woman at least 80 years old with acute or convalescent COVID-19.

The gene calls are TRBV28 and TRBJ1-4; TRBD1 matches at 7 bases. V gave up 3 bases and J gave up 0 bases; unmatched junction bases: 16. There are 20 residues in the CDR3. Germline-derived CDR1 and CDR2 are MDHEN and SYDVKM. CDR3 region: CASSFPGQASLASTNEKLFF. The CDR3 DNA reads TGTGCCAGCAGTTTCCCCGGACAGGCCTCTTTAGCCTCAACTAATGAAAAACTGTTTTTT.

This chain uses TRBV28 with TRBJ1-4; D gene uncertain. The CDR3 contains 12 residues. V lost 6 bases, J lost 8 bases, and 10 bases lay in between. Germline loops: CDR1 MDHEN, CDR2 SYDVKM. The CDR3 sequence is CASSPLPEKLFF. The CDR3 nucleotides read TGTGCCAGCAGCCCCCTCCCCGAAAAACTGTTTTTT.

The chain links TRBV6-5 to TRBJ1-5; D ambiguous. V was cut by 6 bases and J by 0 bases, with 12 bases left in between. CDR3 length: 15 amino acids. Germline CDR1 is MNHEY and CDR2 is SVGAGI. CDR3 coding DNA: TGTGCCAGCAGCCCCCTAGGAATTAGCAATCAGCCCCAGCATTTT. Its translation is CASSPLGISNQPQHF.

V gene TRBV7-6 combines with J gene TRBJ2-5, with 8 bases fitting TRBD1. Per germline, CDR1 SGHVS and CDR2 FNYEAQ. V shed 6 bases, J shed 2 bases, and the junction held 11 bases outside the gene matches. The CDR3 is made up of 16 amino acids. For the CDR3, the DNA is TGTGCCAGCAGGCATTCCGACAGGGGCGGACAAGAGACCCAGTACTTC. Protein: CASRHSDRGGQETQYF.

The chain combines TRBV7-7 with TRBJ2-3, with 8 bases fitting TRBD1. The CDR3 loop spans 15 amino acids. J was trimmed by 2 bases and V by 4 bases; bases with no gene match: 5. Per germline, CDR1 SSHAT and CDR2 FNYEAQ (reference sequence). The CDR3 spells CASSSGGTSTDTQYF. As DNA, the CDR3 is TGTGCCAGCAGCTCAGGGGGCACGTCCACAGATACGCAGTATTTT. The variable domain in full, with the rest retrieved from reference TRBV7-7 and TRBJ2-3, is GAGVSQSPRYKVTKRGQDVTLRCDPISSHATLYWYQQALGQGPEFLTYFNYEAQPDKSGLPSDRFSAERPEGSISTLTIQRTEQRDSAMYRCASSSGGTSTDTQYFGPGTRLTVL.

V is TRBV28 and J is TRBJ2-5, with 12 bases identical to TRBD2. The CDR3 runs to 15 residues. After removal of 6 bases from V and 4 bases from J, the junction contained 6 bases not matched to a gene. Germline V gene lookup returns CDR1 MDHEN and CDR2 SYDVKM. CDR3 residues: CASSPSLAGGETQYF. CDR3 bases: TGTGCCAGCAGCCCATCACTAGCGGGGGGAGAGACCCAGTACTTC.

V usage is TRBV18 and J usage is TRBJ1-4, with 8 bases aligning to TRBD1. Per germline, CDR1 KGHSH and CDR2 LQKENI. This CDR3 spans 15 amino acids. Trimming removed 3 bases from V and 4 bases from J; junction bases left unmatched: 4. The CDR3 is CASSPAGQVNEKLFF. The CDR3 region has the DNA TGTGCCAGCTCACCGGCGGGACAGGTTAATGAAAAACTGTTTTTT.

In this sample, this clone turned up once. The CDR3 sequence is CASSSPTAGTEAFF. As DNA, the CDR3 is TGTGCCAGCAGTTCTCCGACAGCTGGCACTGAAGCTTTCTTT. V gene TRBV28 combines with J gene TRBJ1-1; a weak D match, TRBD1 (5 bases). CDR3 size: 14 residues. V was cut by 4 bases and J by 4 bases, with 13 bases left in between. Germline V gene lookup returns CDR1 MDHEN and CDR2 SYDVKM.

The chain employs TRBV5-4 and TRBJ1-1; possibly TRBD1 for D (6 bases). Germline values: CDR1 SGHNT, CDR2 YYREEE (reference sequence). The V end lost 0 bases, the J end lost 5 bases, and 8 bases lay between the germline ends. The CDR3 is 13 residues long. The CDR3 DNA is TGTGCCAGCAGCTTGGGGGGGCTGACTGAAGCTTTCTTT. Translating gives CASSLGGLTEAFF.

The chain combines TRBV2 with TRBJ2-2, with a possible D match to TRBD1 (6 bases). V was cut by 1 base and J by 4 bases, with 10 bases left in between. CDR1 is SNHLY and CDR2 is FYNNEI in the germline V gene. CDR3 length: 15 amino acids. The DNA of the CDR3 is TGTGCCAGCAGTGAAGACAGGGCGGGCACCGGGGAGCTGTTTTTT. It codes for CASSEDRAGTGELFF.

V and J are TRBV7-3 and TRBJ2-3; D call uncertain. Trimming pared 1 base from V and 2 bases from J, leaving 13 bases between. There are 16 residues in the CDR3. The V gene's germline CDR1 is SGHTA and CDR2 FQGTGA. DNA for the CDR3: TGTGCCAGCAGCTTAAACGGCGGTAGCTCCACAGATACGCAGTATTTT. Protein: CASSLNGGSSTDTQYF.

V is TRBV30 and J is TRBJ2-5; 7 positions agree with TRBD2. The J segment lost 4 bases and the V segment lost 1 base, leaving 9 bases of the junction unmatched. Germline V CDR1 and CDR2: GTSNPN, SVGIG (reference sequence). This CDR3 contains 15 residues. The DNA for the CDR3 is TGTGCCTGGAGTGAGAGGACTAGTTCACGAGAGACCCAGTACTTC. It specifies CAWSERTSSRETQYF.

The gene calls are TRBV2 and TRBJ2-4; D is ambiguous. Germline CDR1 SNHLY, CDR2 FYNNEI. The CDR3 is made up of 13 amino acids. V was cut by 2 bases and J by 3 bases, with 5 bases left in between. In DNA form, the CDR3 reads TGTGCCAGCAGTGAAAGACTCAAAAACATTCAGTACTTC. Translating it yields CASSERLKNIQYF. The entire variable domain, with the rest obtained from reference TRBV2 and TRBJ2-4, is as follows: EPEVTQTPSHQVTQMGQEVILRCVPISNHLYFYWYRQILGQKVEFLVSFYNNEISEKSEIFDDQFSVERPDGSNFTLKIRSTKLEDSAMYFCASSERLKNIQYFGAGTRLSVL.

The genes are TRBV6-5 and TRBJ1-4; unclear D gene. The germline V and J ends were trimmed by 7 bases and 5 bases, with 14 bases remaining between them. CDR1 is MNHEY, CDR2 SVGAGI, per germline. CDR3 size: 14 residues. CDR3 bases: TGTGCCAGCAACTTATCCGGTCCCAATGAAAAACTGTTTTTT. This codes for CASNLSGPNEKLFF.

The genes are TRBV3-1 (or the pseudogene TRBV3-2) and TRBJ2-3; D possibly corresponds to TRBD2 (5 bases). The V end lost 1 base, the J end lost 0 bases, and 8 bases lay between the germline ends. Germline CDR1 and CDR2: LGHDT and YNNKEL (reference sequence). This CDR3 is built from 15 residues. The CDR3 spells CASSQGGGSTDTQYF. The DNA for the CDR3 is TGTGCCAGCAGCCAAGGAGGAGGAAGCACAGATACGCAGTATTTT.

A few counts support this clone. The rearrangement joins TRBV28 to TRBJ2-2; 8 bases line up with TRBD2. The CDR3 runs to 17 residues. Germline V CDR1 and CDR2: MDHEN, SYDVKM. The V segment lost 0 bases and the J segment 2 bases; nucleotides outside the gene matches: 5. The CDR3 region has the DNA TGTGCCAGCAGTTTATGGTCCCGGGGGGGCAACACCGGGGAGCTGTTTTTT. It specifies CASSLWSRGGNTGELFF.

This chain links TRBV18 with TRBJ2-3, with a possible D match to TRBD1 (6 bases). Germline V lookup: CDR1 KGHSH, CDR2 LQKENI. The CDR3 runs 15 residues. Trimming removed 4 bases from V and 2 bases from J, with 13 bases in between. The CDR3 nucleotides read TGTGCCAGCTCACGGGACAACCCGTTCACAGATACGCAGTATTTT. Protein sequence: CASSRDNPFTDTQYF.

The CDR3 region has the DNA TGTGCCTGGAGTGTAGGAGGGGGCCGGGAAAAACTGTTTTTT. Translated: CAWSVGGGREKLFF. The V call is TRBV30, the J call TRBJ1-4; TRBD1 agrees at 7 bases. Trimming took 0 bases from V and 8 from J; bases not matched to a gene: 6. Germline loops: CDR1 GTSNPN, CDR2 SVGIG (reference sequence). CDR3 length: 14 amino acids. Looking up the rest from reference TRBV30 and TRBJ1-4 gives the full variable domain: SQTIHQWPATLVQPVGSPLSLECTVEGTSNPNLYWYRQAAGRGLQLLFYSVGIGQISSEVPQNLSASRPQDRQFILSSKKLLLSDSGFYLCAWSVGGGREKLFFGSGTQLSVL.

This chain links TRBV18 with TRBJ2-3, with 7 bases matching TRBD1. From germline, CDR1 is KGHSH and CDR2 LQKENI. J lost 5 bases, V lost 6 bases, and 2 bases had no gene match. The CDR3 is made up of 12 amino acids. The CDR3 DNA is TGTGCCAGCTCCCGGGACAGAGATACGCAGTATTTT. This sequence encodes CASSRDRDTQYF.

V is TRBV28 and J is TRBJ2-2; D is unresolved. V lost 1 base, J lost 1 base, and 7 bases lay in between. This CDR3 is built from 15 residues. Germline values: CDR1 MDHEN, CDR2 SYDVKM. CDR3: CASSLLTKNTGELFF. CDR3 nucleotides: TGTGCCAGCAGTTTATTGACAAAGAACACCGGGGAGCTGTTTTTT.

J is TRBJ2-2 and V is TRBV5-4, with D perhaps matching TRBD1 (6 bases). CDR3 length: 15 amino acids. Germline loops: CDR1 SGHNT, CDR2 YYREEE (reference sequence). V lost 2 bases and J 2 bases, leaving 10 bases between the germline ends. CDR3 in DNA: TGTGCCAGCAGCTTAACGGGACAAAACACCGGGGAGCTGTTTTTT. Translated, it gives CASSLTGQNTGELFF. Full variable domain (missing parts from reference TRBV5-4 and TRBJ2-2): ETGVTQSPTHLIKTRGQQVTLRCSSQSGHNTVSWYQQALGQGPQFIFQYYREEENGRGNFPPRFSGLQFPNYSSELNVNALELDDSALYLCASSLTGQNTGELFFGEGSRLTVL.

The chain couples TRBV7-2 to TRBJ1-5; D remains unclear. The CDR3 is made up of 15 amino acids. CDR1 SGHTA and CDR2 FQGNSA come from the germline V gene. Trimming shortened V by 1 base and J by 1 base, and 8 bases separated the two germline ends. CDR3 nucleotides: TGTGCCAGCAGCTTAGGTGGGCAAAGCAATCAGCCCCAGCATTTT. Protein sequence: CASSLGGQSNQPQHF.

This chain connects TRBV9 to TRBJ1-6; possibly TRBD1 for D (5 bases). CDR3 length equals 15 residues. CDR1 is SGDLS and CDR2 is YYNGEE in the germline V gene. The ends were cut back, 0 bases at V and 7 bases at J, with 11 bases in the middle. Written as DNA, the CDR3 is TGTGCCAGCAGCGTAGCGACAGCCTTGAATTCACCCCTCCACTTT. Its translation is CASSVATALNSPLHF. Supplemented by reference TRBV9 and TRBJ1-6, the full variable domain reads DSGVTQTPKHLITATGQRVTLRCSPRSGDLSVYWYQQSLDQGLQFLIQYYNGEERAKGNILERFSAQQFPDLHSELNLSSLELGDSALYFCASSVATALNSPLHFGNGTRLTVT.

V and J are TRBV4-3 and TRBJ2-2; D call uncertain. The CDR3 length is 14 residues. Germline V gene data show CDR1 as LGHNA and CDR2 as YSLEER. Trimming left V 1 base short and J 4 bases short, with 7 bases between. The CDR3 loop is CASSQVRSTGELFF. For the CDR3, the DNA is TGCGCCAGCAGCCAAGTGCGGTCCACCGGGGAGCTGTTTTTT.

The genes are TRBV11-2 and TRBJ1-6, with 9 bases that match TRBD1. CDR1 and CDR2 from the germline V gene are SGHAT and FQNNGV. The V and J ends lost 6 bases and 10 bases, in that order; junction bases with no gene match: 7. This CDR3 has 14 amino acids. The CDR3 is CASRQQGASSPLHF. DNA for the CDR3: TGTGCCAGCAGGCAACAGGGGGCTAGCTCACCCCTCCACTTT.

This chain links TRBV11-2 with TRBJ1-1, with D unresolved. Trimming stripped 2 bases from V and 0 bases from J, with 7 bases between. The CDR3 covers 14 residues. CDR1 is SGHAT, CDR2 FQNNGV, per germline. The chain's CDR3 is CASSLIGLNTEAFF. The CDR3 coding sequence is TGTGCCAGCAGCTTAATCGGGTTGAACACTGAAGCTTTCTTT.

The J gene is TRBJ2-1, the V gene TRBV28; TRBD2 matches at 7 bases. Germline lookup yields CDR1 MDHEN and CDR2 SYDVKM. Trimming took 7 bases from V and 5 from J; bases not matched to a gene: 8. CDR3 size: 14 residues. This CDR3 reads CASNSLAEHNEQFF. The CDR3 DNA reads TGTGCCAGCAATTCGCTAGCGGAACACAATGAGCAGTTCTTC.

V usage is TRBV27 and J usage is TRBJ1-2; 9 bases map to TRBD1. The CDR3 covers 13 residues. Losses at the gene ends were 5 bases for V and 8 bases for J; bases not matched to a gene: 6. Germline lookup yields CDR1 MNHEY and CDR2 SMNVEV (reference sequence). The CDR3 bases are TGTGCCAGCAGTGGGACAGGGAGGTTCGGCTACACCTTC. Protein product: CASSGTGRFGYTF.